This TCR beta chain was obtained from a study of blood T cell repertoires in COVID-19. Background on the study: COVID-19 samples from acute and convalescent phases originated in the United States, Italy and Spain.

J was trimmed by 4 bases and V by 4 bases; bases with no gene match: 8. The CDR3 spans 16 residues. Germline assignment: CDR1 MNHNS and CDR2 SASEGT. Assay: immunoSEQ multiplex PCR; the TCRdb copy retains only in-frame clones and omits some. The sample lists about 160,000 clones; roughly 87% were seen once. Sequencing was done on a sample of peripheral blood. The sequence came from a woman aged 60 to 75 who had recovered from COVID-19. The chain joins TRBV6-1 to TRBJ2-7; TRBD2 agrees at 12 bases. The CDR3 DNA is TGTGCCAGCAGTGTCCCCGGACTAGCGGGATTTTACGAGCAGTACTTC. Its translation: CASSVPGLAGFYEQYF.